This T cell receptor beta chain was profiled in a study of monozygotic twins with inflammatory bowel disease. Points from the study as a whole: Those with IBD had lower TCRbeta diversity (inverse Simpson) than their healthy co-twins did.

As to this clonotype: Its antigen is unidentified.

TCRdb reanalyzed the 5' RACE reads, giving one entry per CDR3 protein sequence and no DNA. The ten most abundant clones cover 2% to 3% of a sample with more than 300,000 distinct CDR3 sequences. The CDR3 loop spans 16 amino acids. CDR1 is SGHNT, CDR2 YYREEE, per germline (reference sequence). The chain has TRBV5-4 and TRBJ2-2; checking the TCRdb D call of TRBD1 is not possible without DNA. The sample comprised blood. This sequence was found in a human donor with ulcerative colitis or Crohn's disease, or a healthy co-twin of an affected twin (not recorded which). The CDR3 sequence is CASSLAGQTFTGELFF.